This record concerns one T cell receptor (beta chain) sequence. Its specificity is not known. This sample stems from a study of cytomegalovirus exposure and HLA in healthy donors. As for the study in general: Within the Caucasian-associated ancestry cluster were around 81% of the 300 to 450 genotyped donors.

The PCR employed 60 Vbeta primers together with 13 Jbeta primers. Generated by immunoSEQ multiplex PCR, the TCRdb table keeps only in-frame clones and is missing some. The sample has 100,000 or so clones, around 77% seen once; the top ten hold over 7.5%. Whole-study results and caveats: The CMV antigen specificity of a few CMV-associated chains was confirmed through in vitro analysis. Prior analysis indicated that the majority of TCR beta V segments exhibited productivity approximately 87% or approximately 30% of the time. Rarity marked most TCR sequences, yet some public TCRs occurred in many donors.

The sequenced sample consisted of PBMCs. The TCR originated in a woman between 35 and 50 years old in good health and CMV-seropositive.

CDR3 DNA sequence: TGTGCCAGCAGTTCCTTCGAGGGACTACTGAGTAATGAGCAGTTCTTC. Translation gives CASSSFEGLLSNEQFF. The chain combines TRBV28 with TRBJ2-1; 7 bases line up with TRBD2. V shed 4 bases and J 7 bases; nucleotides not matched to a gene: 13. The CDR3 contains 16 residues. Germline V gene data show CDR1 as MDHEN and CDR2 as SYDVKM.